This TCR beta chain originates from a study of T cell responses to AZD1222 COVID-19 vaccine. About this clone itself: As yet, its antigen is unknown.

V gave up 3 bases and J gave up 5 bases; unmatched junction bases: 8. The V gene's germline CDR1 is LGHNA and CDR2 YNFKEQ. The length of the CDR3 is 15 residues. Pooling was applied to second doses at about 4 or about 12 weeks. Study-level points and caveats: Among AZD1222 vaccinees, only six or seven were seropositive at baseline. Vaccination with two AZD1222 doses was followed by a rise in Spike-specific TCR breadth and depth.

Assay: immunoSEQ multiplex PCR; the TCRdb copy retains only in-frame clones and omits some. Of about 110,000 clones listed, roughly nine tenths are singletons. J is TRBJ1-1 and V is TRBV4-2; the match to TRBD1 covers 8 bases. The sample was peripheral blood, taken 28 days after the second AZD1222 dose. This clonotype originated in an adult who received the AZD1222 COVID-19 vaccine. The CDR3 DNA reads TGTGCCAGCAGCCAGGTCGACAGGGGCGGAACTGAAGCTTTCTTT. Translating it yields CASSQVDRGGTEAFF.